Listed below are T cell receptor beta chains from one sample, sequenced in a study of early T cells in non-severe SARS-CoV-2 infection. One entry per CDR3 protein, called by TCRdb with MiXCR from the 5' RACE reads. The table shows 70,000 or so distinct CDR3 sequences, with approximately 15% occurring only once. The sample consisted of whole blood. The receptors come from an adult who was a healthcare worker with PCR-confirmed SARS-CoV-2 infection or an uninfected control (not recorded which). CDR3s include the opening cysteine and the closing phenylalanine or tryptophan. A D gene is named only where the DNA matches it firmly. Only some rows state a clone size, as once, few, many or a class for expanded clones.

V gene	J gene	D gene	clone size	CDR3 protein	CDR3 DNA
TRBV6-5	TRBJ2-6	NA	many	CASSRGANVLTF	TGTGCCAGCAGTCGGGGCGCCAACGTCCTGACTTTC
TRBV5-1	TRBJ2-5	TRBD1	NA	CASSPMTGVFDQETQYF	TGCGCCAGCAGCCCGATGACAGGGGTGTTTGACCAAGAGACCCAGTACTTC
TRBV9	TRBJ1-3	NA	many	CASSVDSSGNTIYF	TGTGCCAGCAGCGTAGACAGCTCTGGAAACACCATATATTTT
TRBV5-4	TRBJ2-1	TRBD2	few	CASSLELAGANEQFF	TGTGCCAGCAGCTTGGAACTAGCGGGGGCCAATGAGCAGTTCTTC
TRBV12-3/TRBV12-4	TRBJ2-5	NA	NA	CASSASRGRETQYF	TGTGCCAGCAGTGCGTCGAGGGGCCGGGAGACCCAGTACTTC
TRBV11-2	TRBJ2-7	NA	NA	CASSLVPGQHLAYEQYF	TGTGCCAGCAGCTTAGTCCCCGGACAGCACCTAGCCTACGAGCAGTACTTC
TRBV12-3/TRBV12-4	TRBJ2-6	NA	few	CASSFWGANVLTF	TGTGCCAGCAGTTTTTGGGGGGCCAACGTCCTGACTTTC
TRBV6-6	TRBJ2-1	TRBD2	NA	CASRTSGGYNEQFF	TGTGCCAGCAGAACTAGCGGGGGTTACAATGAGCAGTTCTTC
TRBV7-2	TRBJ2-5	NA	once	CASSLFVRSGEETQYF	TGTGCCAGCAGCTTATTTGTCAGATCTGGGGAAGAGACCCAGTACTTC
TRBV4-1	TRBJ2-3	NA	NA	CASSQDVTGGSTDTQYF	TGCGCCAGCAGCCAAGATGTTACCGGGGGTAGCACAGATACGCAGTATTTT
TRBV28	TRBJ2-5	NA	many	CASSLTGGGETQYF	TGTGCCAGCAGTTTGACAGGTGGAGGTGAGACCCAGTACTTC
TRBV6-4	TRBJ2-7	NA	NA	CATQWRPSFSYEQYF	TGTGCCACCCAGTGGAGGCCATCCTTCTCCTACGAGCAGTACTTC
TRBV2	TRBJ1-1	NA	few	CASSEIQTYGEAFF	TGTGCCAGCAGTGAAATACAGACCTACGGTGAAGCTTTCTTT
TRBV7-2	TRBJ2-7	TRBD1	few	CASSTRTGSEQYF	TGTGCCAGCAGCACAAGGACAGGGTCTGAGCAGTACTTC
TRBV3-1	TRBJ2-7	TRBD2	NA	CASSHLSWGLAGLRSYEQYF	TGTGCCAGCAGCCACCTATCATGGGGGCTAGCGGGATTACGCTCCTACGAGCAGTACTTC
TRBV10-1	TRBJ2-3	TRBD2	NA	CASSALGLAGVGTDTQYF	TGCGCCAGCAGTGCCCTTGGGCTAGCGGGGGTCGGCACAGATACGCAGTATTTT
TRBV6-2/TRBV6-3	TRBJ1-2	NA	few	CASRFTTGRYGYTF	TGTGCCAGCAGATTCACCACAGGGCGCTATGGCTACACCTTC
TRBV12-3/TRBV12-4	TRBJ2-2	NA	NA	CASSSQGLFSRGELFF	TGTGCCAGCAGTTCCCAGGGACTTTTCTCTCGAGGGGAGCTGTTTTTT
TRBV7-2	TRBJ1-4	TRBD1	NA	CASSLRGLGEKLFF	TGTGCCAGCAGCTTAAGGGGGCTGGGTGAAAAACTGTTTTTT
TRBV7-9	TRBJ1-2	NA	many	CASSRPQGTDYGYTF	TGTGCCAGCAGCCGTCCTCAGGGGACGGACTATGGCTACACCTTC
TRBV2	TRBJ1-1	NA	few	CASSGGGARNTEAFF	TGTGCCAGCAGCGGAGGGGGAGCAAGGAACACTGAAGCTTTCTTT
TRBV20-1	TRBJ2-3	TRBD1	few	CSVAGTGGPVDTQYF	TGCAGTGTAGCCGGGACAGGGGGGCCGGTAGATACGCAGTATTTT
TRBV6-6	TRBJ1-6	TRBD1	few	CASSLGDRFNSPLHF	TGTGCCAGCAGTTTAGGGGACAGATTTAATTCACCCCTCCACTTT
TRBV7-6	TRBJ2-4	NA	many	CASSRPDENIQYF	TGTGCCAGCAGCCGACCGGACGAAAACATTCAGTACTTC
TRBV12-3/TRBV12-4	TRBJ1-5	NA	NA	CASGLYPDQPQHF	TGTGCCAGCGGACTGTACCCCGATCAGCCCCAGCATTTT
TRBV3-1	TRBJ2-7	TRBD1	NA	CANSLGQGMGEQYF	TGTGCCAACAGCCTCGGACAGGGTATGGGCGAGCAGTACTTC
TRBV5-4	TRBJ2-3	NA	few	CASSRAEGTDTQYF	TGTGCCAGCAGTAGAGCGGAGGGTACAGATACGCAGTATTTT
TRBV5-8	TRBJ1-5	NA	many	CASSGRWGSNQPQHF	TGTGCCAGCAGCGGACGGTGGGGGAGCAATCAGCCCCAGCATTTT
TRBV12-3/TRBV12-4	TRBJ1-2	TRBD1	many	CASSLQGLDGYTF	TGTGCCAGCAGCCTACAGGGGTTAGATGGCTACACCTTC
TRBV28	TRBJ2-1	NA	many	CASRLGGHNEQFF	TGTGCCAGCAGGCTAGGCGGTCACAATGAGCAGTTCTTC
TRBV5-1	TRBJ2-1	TRBD2	NA	CASSLMPSGGEMEQFF	TGCGCCAGCAGCTTAATGCCTAGCGGGGGAGAAATGGAGCAGTTCTTC
TRBV29-1	TRBJ2-2	NA	few	CSACPTAHTGELFF	TGCAGCGCATGTCCAACGGCTCACACCGGGGAGCTGTTTTTT
TRBV6-6	TRBJ1-2	NA	NA	CASSRVRGARGYTF	TGTGCCAGCAGCCGGGTACGGGGGGCGCGTGGCTACACCTTC
TRBV4-3	TRBJ2-4	NA	NA	CASSQEGGAKNIQYF	TGCGCCAGCAGCCAAGAGGGGGGAGCCAAAAACATTCAGTACTTC
TRBV20-1	TRBJ2-7	TRBD1	few	CSARRPGQGPYEQYF	TGCAGTGCTAGACGACCGGGACAGGGCCCCTACGAGCAGTACTTC
TRBV2	TRBJ2-7	NA	NA	CASQGGGYEQYF	TGTGCCAGCCAGGGTGGAGGCTACGAGCAGTACTTC
TRBV5-1	TRBJ2-1	NA	NA	CASTLPYFPNEQFF	TGCGCCAGCACCCTCCCATACTTCCCCAATGAGCAGTTCTTC
TRBV28	TRBJ1-1	TRBD1	few	CASISPRGKTEAFF	TGTGCCAGCATCTCGCCCAGGGGGAAAACTGAAGCTTTCTTT
TRBV12-3/TRBV12-4	TRBJ1-4	NA	NA	CASSLQGTTNEKLFF	TGTGCCAGCAGTTTGCAGGGAACAACTAATGAAAAACTGTTTTTT
TRBV20-1	TRBJ1-5	TRBD1	NA	CSARGSTGGSQPQHF	TGCAGTGCTAGAGGCTCGACAGGGGGCAGTCAGCCCCAGCATTTT
TRBV20-1	TRBJ2-7	TRBD2	many	CSARRSRTSTYEQYF	TGCAGTGCTAGGCGGTCGCGGACTAGCACCTACGAGCAGTACTTC
TRBV12-3/TRBV12-4	TRBJ2-1	NA	few	CASRRRASAYNEQFF	TGTGCCAGCAGGCGGAGGGCTAGCGCCTACAATGAGCAGTTCTTC
TRBV15	TRBJ2-1	NA	many	CATSRAAYNEQFF	TGTGCCACCAGCAGAGCAGCCTACAATGAGCAGTTCTTC
TRBV20-1	TRBJ1-1	TRBD1	NA	CSATRQGINTEAFF	TGCAGTGCTACCCGACAGGGGATAAACACTGAAGCTTTCTTT
TRBV29-1	TRBJ1-1	NA	few	CSVEVGEAFF	TGCAGCGTTGAAGTTGGGGAAGCTTTCTTT
TRBV29-1	TRBJ2-3	TRBD1	NA	CSSPGTGQDTQYF	TGCAGCTCCCCCGGGACAGGGCAAGATACGCAGTATTTT
TRBV4-3	TRBJ2-5	NA	NA	CASSQGGLNQETQYF	TGCGCCAGCAGCCAGGGGGGTCTAAACCAAGAGACCCAGTACTTC
TRBV28	TRBJ2-7	TRBD1	NA	CASREDRGAALYYEQYF	TGTGCCAGCAGAGAAGACAGGGGAGCGGCCCTATACTACGAGCAGTACTTC
TRBV6-2/TRBV6-3	TRBJ2-2	TRBD1	few	CASSASRDRYTGELFF	TGTGCCAGCAGTGCCTCCCGGGACAGGTACACCGGGGAGCTGTTTTTT